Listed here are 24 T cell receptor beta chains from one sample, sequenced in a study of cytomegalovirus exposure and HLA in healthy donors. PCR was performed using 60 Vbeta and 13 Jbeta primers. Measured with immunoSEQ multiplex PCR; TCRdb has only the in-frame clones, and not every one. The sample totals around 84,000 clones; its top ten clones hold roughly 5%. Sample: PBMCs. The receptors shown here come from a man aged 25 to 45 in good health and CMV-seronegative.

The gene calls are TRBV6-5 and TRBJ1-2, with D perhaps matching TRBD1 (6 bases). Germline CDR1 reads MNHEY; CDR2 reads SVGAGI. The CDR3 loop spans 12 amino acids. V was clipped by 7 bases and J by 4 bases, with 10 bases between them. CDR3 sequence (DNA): TGTGCCAGCAAACAGGGTTTCTATGGCTACACCTTC. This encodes CASKQGFYGYTF.

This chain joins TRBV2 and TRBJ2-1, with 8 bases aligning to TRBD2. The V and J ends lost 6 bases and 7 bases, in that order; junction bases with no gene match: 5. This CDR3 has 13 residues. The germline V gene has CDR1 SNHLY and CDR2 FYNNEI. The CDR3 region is CASRRQRGNEQFF. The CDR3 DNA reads TGTGCCAGCAGGCGACAGCGGGGGAATGAGCAGTTCTTC.

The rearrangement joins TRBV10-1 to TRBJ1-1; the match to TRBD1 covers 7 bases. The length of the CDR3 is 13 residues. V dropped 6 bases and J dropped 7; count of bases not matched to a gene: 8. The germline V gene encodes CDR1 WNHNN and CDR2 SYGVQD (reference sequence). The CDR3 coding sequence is TGCGCCAGCAGCGAGACAGGGAGGGTTGAAGCTTTCTTT. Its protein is CASSETGRVEAFF.

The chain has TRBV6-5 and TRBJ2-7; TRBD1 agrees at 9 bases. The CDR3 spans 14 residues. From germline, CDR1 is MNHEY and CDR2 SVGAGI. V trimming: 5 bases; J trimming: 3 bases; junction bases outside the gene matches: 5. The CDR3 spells CASSRRDRDYEQYF. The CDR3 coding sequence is TGTGCCAGCAGTCGCCGGGACAGGGACTACGAGCAGTACTTC.

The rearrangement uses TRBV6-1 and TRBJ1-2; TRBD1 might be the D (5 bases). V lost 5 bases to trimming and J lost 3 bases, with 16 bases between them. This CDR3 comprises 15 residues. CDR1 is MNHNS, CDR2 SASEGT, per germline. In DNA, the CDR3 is TGTGCCAGCAGTCCTTGGACACGTCCTGACTATGGCTACACCTTC. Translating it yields CASSPWTRPDYGYTF.

The CDR3 loop reads CASSPPSGVNTEAFF. DNA of the CDR3: TGTGCCAGCTCACCACCGTCGGGGGTGAACACTGAAGCTTTCTTT. The chain couples TRBV18 to TRBJ1-1; weak D call: TRBD1 (5 bases). This CDR3 spans 15 amino acids. Trimming took 0 bases from V and 0 from J, leaving 8 bases between them. Germline V gene data show CDR1 as KGHSH and CDR2 as LQKENI.

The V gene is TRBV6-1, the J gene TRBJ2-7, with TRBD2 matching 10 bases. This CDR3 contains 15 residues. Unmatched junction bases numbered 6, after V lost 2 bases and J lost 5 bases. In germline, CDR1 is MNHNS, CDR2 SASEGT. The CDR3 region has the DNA TGTGCCAGCAGTGAACTAGCGGGAGCTGTTGACGAGCAGTACTTC. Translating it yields CASSELAGAVDEQYF.

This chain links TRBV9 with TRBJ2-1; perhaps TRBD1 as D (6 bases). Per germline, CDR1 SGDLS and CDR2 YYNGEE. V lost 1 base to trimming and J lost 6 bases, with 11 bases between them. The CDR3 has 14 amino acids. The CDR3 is CASSVRDTSNEQFF. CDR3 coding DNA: TGTGCCAGCAGCGTACGGGACACTTCCAATGAGCAGTTCTTC.

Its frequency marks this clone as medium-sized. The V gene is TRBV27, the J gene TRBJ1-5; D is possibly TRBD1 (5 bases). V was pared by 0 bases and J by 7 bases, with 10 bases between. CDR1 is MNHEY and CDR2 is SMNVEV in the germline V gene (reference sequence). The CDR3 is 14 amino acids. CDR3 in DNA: TGTGCCAGCAGTTTATCCCAGGGAACCCAGCCCCAGCATTTT. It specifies CASSLSQGTQPQHF.

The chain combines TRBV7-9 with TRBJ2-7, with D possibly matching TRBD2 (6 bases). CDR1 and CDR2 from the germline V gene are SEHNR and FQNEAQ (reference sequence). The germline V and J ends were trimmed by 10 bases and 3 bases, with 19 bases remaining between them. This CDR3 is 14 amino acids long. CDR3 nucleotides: TGTGCCATCGACTCAAGCGGGTTGTTCTACGAGCAGTACTTC. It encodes CAIDSSGLFYEQYF.

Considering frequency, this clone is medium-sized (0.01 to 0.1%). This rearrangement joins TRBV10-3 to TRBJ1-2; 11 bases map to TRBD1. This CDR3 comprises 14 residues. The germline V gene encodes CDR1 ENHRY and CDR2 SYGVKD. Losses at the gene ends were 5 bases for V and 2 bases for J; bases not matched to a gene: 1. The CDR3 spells CAISRDRGNYGYTF. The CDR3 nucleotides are TGTGCCATCAGTCGGGACAGGGGGAACTATGGCTACACCTTC.

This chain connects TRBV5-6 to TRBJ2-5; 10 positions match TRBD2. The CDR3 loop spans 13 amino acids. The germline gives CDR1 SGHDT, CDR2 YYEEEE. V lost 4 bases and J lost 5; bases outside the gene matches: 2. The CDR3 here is CASSPAGGETQYF. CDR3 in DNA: TGTGCCAGCAGCCCAGCGGGAGGGGAGACCCAGTACTTC.

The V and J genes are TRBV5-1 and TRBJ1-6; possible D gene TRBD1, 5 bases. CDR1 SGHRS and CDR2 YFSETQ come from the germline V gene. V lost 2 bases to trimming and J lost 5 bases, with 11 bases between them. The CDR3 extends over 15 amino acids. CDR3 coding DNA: TGCGCCAGCAGCTTTGCGGGGCCACATAATTCACCCCTCCACTTT. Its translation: CASSFAGPHNSPLHF. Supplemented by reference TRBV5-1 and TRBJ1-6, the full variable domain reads KAGVTQTPRYLIKTRGQQVTLSCSPISGHRSVSWYQQTPGQGLQFLFEYFSETQRNKGNFPGRFSGRQFSNSRSEMNVSTLELGDSALYLCASSFAGPHNSPLHFGNGTRLTVT.

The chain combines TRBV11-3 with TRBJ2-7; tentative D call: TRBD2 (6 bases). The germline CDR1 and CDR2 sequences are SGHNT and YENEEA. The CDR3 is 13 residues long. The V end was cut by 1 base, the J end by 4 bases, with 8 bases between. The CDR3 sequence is CASSLGGLYEQYF. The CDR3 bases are TGTGCCAGCAGCTTAGGGGGACTTTACGAGCAGTACTTC.

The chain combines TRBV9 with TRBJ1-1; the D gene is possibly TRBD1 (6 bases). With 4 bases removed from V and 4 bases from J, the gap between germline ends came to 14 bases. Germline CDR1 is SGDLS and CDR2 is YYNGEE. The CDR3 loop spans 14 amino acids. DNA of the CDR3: TGTGCCAGCAGCCCCCGGACAGAAACCACTGAAGCTTTCTTT. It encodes CASSPRTETTEAFF. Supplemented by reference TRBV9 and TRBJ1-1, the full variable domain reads DSGVTQTPKHLITATGQRVTLRCSPRSGDLSVYWYQQSLDQGLQFLIQYYNGEERAKGNILERFSAQQFPDLHSELNLSSLELGDSALYFCASSPRTETTEAFFGQGTRLTVV.

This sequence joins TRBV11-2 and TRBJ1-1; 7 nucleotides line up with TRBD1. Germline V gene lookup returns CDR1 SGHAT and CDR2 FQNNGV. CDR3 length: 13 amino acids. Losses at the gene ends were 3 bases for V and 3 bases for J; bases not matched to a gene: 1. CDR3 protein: CASSFTGDTEAFF. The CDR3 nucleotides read TGTGCCAGCAGCTTCACAGGGGACACTGAAGCTTTCTTT.

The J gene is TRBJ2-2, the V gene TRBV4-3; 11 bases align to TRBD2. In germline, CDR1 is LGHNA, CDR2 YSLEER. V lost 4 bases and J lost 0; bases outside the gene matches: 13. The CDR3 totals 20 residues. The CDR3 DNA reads TGCGCCAGCAGCCGTCTAACCGGGACTAGCGGAGCCGCGAACACCGGGGAGCTGTTTTTT. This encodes CASSRLTGTSGAANTGELFF.

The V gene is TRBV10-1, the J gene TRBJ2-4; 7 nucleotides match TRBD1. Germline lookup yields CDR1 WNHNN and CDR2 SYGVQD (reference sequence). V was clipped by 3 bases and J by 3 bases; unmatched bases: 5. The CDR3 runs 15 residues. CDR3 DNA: TGCGCCAGCAGTGACGACAGGGTTGGCAAAAACATTCAGTACTTC. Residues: CASSDDRVGKNIQYF.

This CDR3 reads CASSSRLAGNRELFF. CDR3 coding DNA: TGTGCCAGCTCATCCCGACTAGCGGGGAATCGGGAGCTGTTTTTT. This sequence joins TRBV18 and TRBJ2-2, with TRBD2 identical over 11 bases. V was clipped by 5 bases and J by 9 bases; unmatched bases: 8. There are 15 residues in the CDR3. Germline V gene sequence: CDR1 KGHSH, CDR2 LQKENI.

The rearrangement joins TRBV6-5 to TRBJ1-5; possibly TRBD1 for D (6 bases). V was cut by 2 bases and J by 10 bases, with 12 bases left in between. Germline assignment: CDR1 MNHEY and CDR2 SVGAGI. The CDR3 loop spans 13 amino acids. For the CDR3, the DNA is TGTGCCAGCAGTTACAACAGGGTTGGTCCCCAGCATTTT. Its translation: CASSYNRVGPQHF.

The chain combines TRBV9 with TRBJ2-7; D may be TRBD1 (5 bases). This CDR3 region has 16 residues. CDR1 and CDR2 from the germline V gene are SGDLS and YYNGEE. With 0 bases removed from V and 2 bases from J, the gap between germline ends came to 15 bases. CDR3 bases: TGTGCCAGCAGCGTAGCTGTGCAGGGATCCCCCTACGAGCAGTACTTC. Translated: CASSVAVQGSPYEQYF.

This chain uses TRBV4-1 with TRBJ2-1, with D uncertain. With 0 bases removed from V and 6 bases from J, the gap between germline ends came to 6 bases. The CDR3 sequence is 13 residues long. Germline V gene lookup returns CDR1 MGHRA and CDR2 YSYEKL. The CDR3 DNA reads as TGCGCCAGCAGCCAAGATTTCGTCAATGAGCAGTTCTTC. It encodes CASSQDFVNEQFF.

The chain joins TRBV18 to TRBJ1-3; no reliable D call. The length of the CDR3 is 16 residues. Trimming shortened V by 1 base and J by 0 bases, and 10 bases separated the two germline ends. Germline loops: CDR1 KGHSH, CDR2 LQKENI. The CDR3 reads CASSPLAGNSGNTIYF. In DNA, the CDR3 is TGTGCCAGCTCACCACTCGCGGGAAACTCTGGAAACACCATATATTTT.

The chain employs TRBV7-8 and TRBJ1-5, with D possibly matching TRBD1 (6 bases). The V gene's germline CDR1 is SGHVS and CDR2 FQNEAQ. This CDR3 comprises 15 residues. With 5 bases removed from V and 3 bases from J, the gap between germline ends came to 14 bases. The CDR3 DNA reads TGTGCCAGCAGCCCCACCGGGACATTCAATCAGCCCCAGCATTTT. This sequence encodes CASSPTGTFNQPQHF.